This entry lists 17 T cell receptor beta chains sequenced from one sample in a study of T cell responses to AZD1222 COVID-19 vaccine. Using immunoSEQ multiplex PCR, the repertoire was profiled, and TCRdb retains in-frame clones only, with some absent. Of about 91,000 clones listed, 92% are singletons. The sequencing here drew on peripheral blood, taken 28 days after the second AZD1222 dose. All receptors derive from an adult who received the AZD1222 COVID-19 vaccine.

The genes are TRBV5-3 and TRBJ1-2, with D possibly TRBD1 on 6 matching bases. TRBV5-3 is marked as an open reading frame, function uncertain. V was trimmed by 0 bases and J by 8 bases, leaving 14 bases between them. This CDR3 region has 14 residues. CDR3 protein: CARSLDLGQPGYTF. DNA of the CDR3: TGTGCCAGAAGCTTGGACCTCGGACAGCCGGGCTACACCTTC.

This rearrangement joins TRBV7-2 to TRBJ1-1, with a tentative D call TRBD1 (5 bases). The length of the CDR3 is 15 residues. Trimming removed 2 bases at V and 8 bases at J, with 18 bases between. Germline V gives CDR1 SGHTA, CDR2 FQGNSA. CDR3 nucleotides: TGTGCCAGCAGCTTATCAGGGACCCTCGCTTACGAAGCTTTCTTT. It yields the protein CASSLSGTLAYEAFF.

CDR3 residues: CAWTDISYEQYF. CDR3 sequence (DNA): TGTGCCTGGACCGACATATCCTACGAGCAGTACTTC. The chain employs TRBV30 and TRBJ2-7; the D is unclear. Trimming shortened V by 4 bases and J by 1 base, and 8 bases separated the two germline ends. Germline V gives CDR1 GTSNPN, CDR2 SVGIG (reference sequence). The CDR3 is 12 residues long.

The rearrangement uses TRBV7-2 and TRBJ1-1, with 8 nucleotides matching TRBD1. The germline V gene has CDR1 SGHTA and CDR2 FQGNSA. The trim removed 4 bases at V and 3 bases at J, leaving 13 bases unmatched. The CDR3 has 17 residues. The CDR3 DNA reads TGTGCCAGCAGCTGGGGCTTAGGTCAGGGACAGGACACTGAAGCTTTCTTT. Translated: CASSWGLGQGQDTEAFF.

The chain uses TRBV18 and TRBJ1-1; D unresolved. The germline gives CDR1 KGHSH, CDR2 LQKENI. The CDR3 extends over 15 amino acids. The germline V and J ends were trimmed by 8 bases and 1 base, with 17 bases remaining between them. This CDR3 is CASASGSGGNTEAFF. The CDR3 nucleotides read TGTGCCAGCGCTAGCGGGAGCGGAGGGAACACTGAAGCTTTCTTT.

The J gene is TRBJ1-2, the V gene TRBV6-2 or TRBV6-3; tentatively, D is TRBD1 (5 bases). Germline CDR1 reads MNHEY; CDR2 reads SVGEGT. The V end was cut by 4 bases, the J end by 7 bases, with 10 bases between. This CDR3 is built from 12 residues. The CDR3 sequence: CASSFTGSGYTF. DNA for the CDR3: TGTGCCAGCAGTTTTACAGGATCTGGCTACACCTTC.

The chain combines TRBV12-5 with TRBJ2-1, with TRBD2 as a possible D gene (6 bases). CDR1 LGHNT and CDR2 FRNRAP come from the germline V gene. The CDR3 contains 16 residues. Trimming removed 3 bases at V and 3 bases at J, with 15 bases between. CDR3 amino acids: CASGLGLGEVYNEQFF. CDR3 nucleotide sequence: TGTGCTAGTGGTTTAGGGCTGGGGGAGGTCTACAATGAGCAGTTCTTC.

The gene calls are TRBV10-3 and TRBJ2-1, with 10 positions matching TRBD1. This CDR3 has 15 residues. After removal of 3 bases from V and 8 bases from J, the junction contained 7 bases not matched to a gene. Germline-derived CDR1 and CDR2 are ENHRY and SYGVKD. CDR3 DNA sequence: TGTGCCATCAGTGAAGGGGACAGGGGTTTGGATGAGCAGTTCTTC. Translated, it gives CAISEGDRGLDEQFF.

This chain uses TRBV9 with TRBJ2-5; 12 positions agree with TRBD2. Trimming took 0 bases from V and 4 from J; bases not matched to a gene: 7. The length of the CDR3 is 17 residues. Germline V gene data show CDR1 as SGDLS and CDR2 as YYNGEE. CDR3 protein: CASSVGASGGAVETQYF. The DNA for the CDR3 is TGTGCCAGCAGCGTAGGGGCTAGCGGGGGGGCCGTAGAGACCCAGTACTTC.

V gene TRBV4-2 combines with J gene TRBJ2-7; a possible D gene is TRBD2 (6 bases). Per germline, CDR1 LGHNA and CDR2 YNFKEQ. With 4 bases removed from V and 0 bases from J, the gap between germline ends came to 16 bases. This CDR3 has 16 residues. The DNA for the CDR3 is TGTGCCAGCAGCCCCGAGGGAGGCGTTAGCTCCTACGAGCAGTACTTC. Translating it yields CASSPEGGVSSYEQYF.

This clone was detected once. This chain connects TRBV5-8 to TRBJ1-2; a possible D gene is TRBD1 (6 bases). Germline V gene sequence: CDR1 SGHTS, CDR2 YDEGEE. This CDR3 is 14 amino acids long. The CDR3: CYTAGALLIYGYTF. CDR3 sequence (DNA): TGTTATACGGCGGGGGCGCTTCTGATCTATGGCTACACCTTC.

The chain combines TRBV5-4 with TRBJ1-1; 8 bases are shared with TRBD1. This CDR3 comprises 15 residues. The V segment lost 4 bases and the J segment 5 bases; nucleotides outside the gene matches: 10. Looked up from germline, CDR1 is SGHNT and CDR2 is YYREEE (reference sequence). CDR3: CASSGGQGRYTEAFF. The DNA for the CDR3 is TGTGCCAGCAGCGGAGGACAGGGTCGTTATACTGAAGCTTTCTTT.

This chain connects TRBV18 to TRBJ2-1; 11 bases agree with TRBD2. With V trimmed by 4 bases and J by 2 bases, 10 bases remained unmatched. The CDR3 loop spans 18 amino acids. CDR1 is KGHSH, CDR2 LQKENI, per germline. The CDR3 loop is CASSLSIPTSGAYNEQFF. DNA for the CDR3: TGTGCCAGCTCACTCTCAATCCCGACTAGCGGGGCCTACAATGAGCAGTTCTTC.

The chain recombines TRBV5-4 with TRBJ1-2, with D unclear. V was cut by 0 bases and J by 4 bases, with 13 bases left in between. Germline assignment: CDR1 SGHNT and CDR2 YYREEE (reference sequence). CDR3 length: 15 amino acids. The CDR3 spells CASSLDQTVGYGYTF. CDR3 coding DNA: TGTGCCAGCAGCTTGGATCAAACAGTTGGCTATGGCTACACCTTC.

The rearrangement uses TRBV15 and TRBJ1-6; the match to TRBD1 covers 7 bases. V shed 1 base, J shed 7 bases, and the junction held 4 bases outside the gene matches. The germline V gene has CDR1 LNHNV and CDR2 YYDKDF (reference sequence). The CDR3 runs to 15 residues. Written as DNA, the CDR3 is TGTGCCACCAGCAGAGTAGACAGGGCAAATTCACCCCTCCACTTT. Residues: CATSRVDRANSPLHF.

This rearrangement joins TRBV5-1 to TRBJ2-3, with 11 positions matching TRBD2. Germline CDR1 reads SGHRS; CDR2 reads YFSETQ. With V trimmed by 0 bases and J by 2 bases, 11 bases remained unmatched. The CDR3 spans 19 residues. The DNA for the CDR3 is TGCGCCAGCAGCTTGGCGACTAGCGGGGCGGGTCCCTTCACAGATACGCAGTATTTT. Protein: CASSLATSGAGPFTDTQYF. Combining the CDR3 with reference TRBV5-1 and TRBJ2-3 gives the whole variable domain KAGVTQTPRYLIKTRGQQVTLSCSPISGHRSVSWYQQTPGQGLQFLFEYFSETQRNKGNFPGRFSGRQFSNSRSEMNVSTLELGDSALYLCASSLATSGAGPFTDTQYFGPGTRLTVL.

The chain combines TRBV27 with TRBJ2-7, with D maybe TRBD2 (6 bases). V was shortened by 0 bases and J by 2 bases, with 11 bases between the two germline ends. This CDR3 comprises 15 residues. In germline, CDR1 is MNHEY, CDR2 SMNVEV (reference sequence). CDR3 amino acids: CASSLSAGIAYEQYF. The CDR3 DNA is TGTGCCAGCAGTTTATCGGCGGGAATAGCCTACGAGCAGTACTTC.